A selection of T cell receptor beta chains follows, all from one sample in a study of patients and donors after allogeneic stem cell transplantation. TCRdb re-called the RT-PCR reads with MiXCR, one entry per CDR3 protein. The data contain some 230,000 distinct CDR3 sequences, 11% to 15% of them singletons. Sequencing was carried out using blood, either unsorted or a sorted T cell fraction (not recorded which). These TCRs come from a human donor who was either an allogeneic HSCT recipient or a stem cell or donor lymphocyte infusion donor (not recorded which). It is not recorded whose cells these are; they may come from a transplant donor. The CDR3 runs from the conserved cysteine through the conserved F or W. D genes are given only for firm matches. Expanded clones are given a class, and other clones once, few, many or no size at all.

d_gene | j_gene | abundance | v_gene | CDR3nt | CDR3aa
TRBD2 | TRBJ2-1 | NA | TRBV6-4 | TGTGCCAGCAGCGTGGGGAGGGGCGGTGAGCAGTTCTTC | CASSVGRGGEQFF
NA | TRBJ2-6 | NA | TRBV29-1 | TGCAGCGTTGGGGTTTCTGGGGCCAACGTCCTGACTTTC | CSVGVSGANVLTF
TRBD1 | TRBJ1-6 | many | TRBV12-3/TRBV12-4 | TGTGCCAGCACCACGGGACAGGGCAATTCACCCCTCCACTTT | CASTTGQGNSPLHF
NA | TRBJ1-5 | NA | TRBV5-6 | TGTGCCAGCAGCCCTTTTCGGTACACAGATCAGCCCCAGCATTTT | CASSPFRYTDQPQHF
TRBD1 | TRBJ2-7 | few | TRBV20-1 | TGCAGTGCTAGGTCCCCACAGGGGCTCTTAAGCTCCTACGAGCAGTACTTC | CSARSPQGLLSSYEQYF
NA | TRBJ2-1 | few | TRBV24-1 | TGTGCCACCAGTGCCGCAGGGAGTTTAGGGCTAGCGGAGCAGTTCTTC | CATSAAGSLGLAEQFF
NA | TRBJ1-4 | NA | TRBV2 | TGTGCCAGCAGGACGACTCGGAAGGAAAAACTGTTTTTT | CASRTTRKEKLFF
NA | TRBJ2-2 | NA | TRBV19 | TGTGCCAGTAGTATACAGGTCAGCACCGGGGAGCTGTTTTTT | CASSIQVSTGELFF
TRBD1 | TRBJ2-1 | few | TRBV5-5 | TGTGCCAGCAGCACGGTCTACAGGGGGCTATCCAATGAGCAGTTCTTC | CASSTVYRGLSNEQFF
NA | TRBJ2-3 | many | TRBV20-1 | TGCAGTGCCCCACTGGTTGGGACATCCGATACGCAGTATTTT | CSAPLVGTSDTQYF
NA | TRBJ2-7 | NA | TRBV11-2 | TGTGCCAGCAGCAACGCCGTCCCCGGGGGACAACCACTTTCCTACGAGCAGTACTTC | CASSNAVPGGQPLSYEQYF
NA | TRBJ2-5 | NA | TRBV7-9 | TGTGCCAGCAGCCAACTGTACGGGGAGACCCAGTACTTC | CASSQLYGETQYF
NA | TRBJ2-1 | NA | TRBV12-5 | TGTGCTAGTGGTTTGGTCAGCAATGAGCAGTTCTTC | CASGLVSNEQFF
TRBD2 | TRBJ2-1 | few | TRBV6-2/TRBV6-3 | TGTGCCAGCAGGCCCACTAGCGATGGTGAGCAGTTCTTC | CASRPTSDGEQFF
TRBD2 | TRBJ2-7 | NA | TRBV25-1 | TGTGCCAGCAGGGCTAGCGGGAGTGGGTACGAGCAGTACTTC | CASRASGSGYEQYF
TRBD2 | TRBJ2-5 | NA | TRBV9 | TGTGCCAGCAGCGTAGACAGCGGGGGGGGAGAGACCCAGTACTTC | CASSVDSGGGETQYF
NA | TRBJ2-4 | NA | TRBV1 | TGCACCAGCAGCCAAAATGTTGTCGGGGGGGCGGGCAAAAACATTCAGTACTTC | CTSSQNVVGGAGKNIQYF
TRBD1 | TRBJ1-5 | few | TRBV11-2 | TGTGCCAGCAGCCGATGGACAGGGGGAATCAATAGCAATCAGCCCCAGCATTTT | CASSRWTGGINSNQPQHF
NA | TRBJ2-5 | NA | TRBV18 | TGTGCCAGCTCGCCCGGACTGGGCCAAGAGACCCAGTACTTC | CASSPGLGQETQYF
TRBD1 | TRBJ1-5 | many | TRBV27 | TGTGCCAGCAGCGGACAGGGACCCAATCAGCCCCAGCATTTT | CASSGQGPNQPQHF
NA | TRBJ1-3 | NA | TRBV9 | TGTGCCAGCAGCGTAGGAGGGGGGACGGGGTTTTCTGGAAACACCATATATTTT | CASSVGGGTGFSGNTIYF
NA | TRBJ1-1 | many | TRBV7-6 | TGTGCCAGCAGCACTAGTTTGGGGAACACTGAAGCTTTCTTT | CASSTSLGNTEAFF
NA | TRBJ1-2 | many | TRBV9 | TGTGCCAGCAGCACAGTGGGGGGGCAAGGCTACACCTTC | CASSTVGGQGYTF
TRBD1 | TRBJ1-2 | many | TRBV5-6 | TGTGCCAGCAGCCTGCACAGGGGGCGCGTCTATGGCTACACCTTC | CASSLHRGRVYGYTF
NA | TRBJ2-7 | NA | TRBV30 | TGTGCCTGGACGGCTCAGGGGCACGAGCAGTACTTC | CAWTAQGHEQYF
NA | TRBJ2-2 | few | TRBV5-6 | TGTGCCAGCAGCTTGGTTGGGCTGGACACCGGGGAGCTGTTTTTT | CASSLVGLDTGELFF
TRBD2 | TRBJ2-3 | NA | TRBV5-1 | TGCGCCAGCACGAGCGGGGGAACAGATTCGCAGTATTTT | CASTSGGTDSQYF
NA | TRBJ2-5 | many | TRBV6-2/TRBV6-3 | TGTGCCAGCTACCCCGTGGGGGGGACCCAGTACTTC | CASYPVGGTQYF
NA | TRBJ1-2 | NA | TRBV4-2 | TGTGCCAGCAGCCCCCGGGACGACCTCTATGGCTACACCTTC | CASSPRDDLYGYTF
TRBD1 | TRBJ2-1 | few | TRBV5-1 | TGCGCCAGCAGCGCCCGGGACAGGGGCGAGTATGAGCAGTTCTTC | CASSARDRGEYEQFF
TRBD1 | TRBJ1-6 | few | TRBV19 | TGTGCCAGTAGCAAAACCGGGACAGGGAATTCACCCCTCCACTTT | CASSKTGTGNSPLHF
NA | TRBJ2-5 | NA | TRBV5-4 | TGTGCCAGCAGTCGCGGCGTTGTAGAGACCCAGTACTTC | CASSRGVVETQYF
TRBD2 | TRBJ2-7 | many | TRBV5-1 | TGCGCCAGCCCACGGGGAGGGCACGAGCAGTACTTC | CASPRGGHEQYF
NA | TRBJ2-1 | many | TRBV5-1 | TGCGCCAGCAGCCAACTAGCCAATAATGAGCAGTTCTTC | CASSQLANNEQFF
TRBD1 | TRBJ1-1 | many | TRBV12-3/TRBV12-4 | TGTGCCAGCAGCACCGGACAGGGAAACACTGAAGCTTTCTTT | CASSTGQGNTEAFF
NA | TRBJ2-4 | NA | TRBV29-1 | TGCAGCGTTGACGACAAAAACATTCAGTACTTC | CSVDDKNIQYF
TRBD1 | TRBJ2-7 | NA | TRBV18 | TGTGCCAGCTCACCCGCCTGGGACAGGGGCGGTTTCGAGCAGTACTTC | CASSPAWDRGGFEQYF
TRBD2 | TRBJ2-3 | NA | TRBV5-1 | TGCGCCAGCAGCTCCTCGGGGGGGACTAGTTTTGATACGCAGTATTTT | CASSSSGGTSFDTQYF
NA | TRBJ2-2 | NA | TRBV28 | TGTGCCAGCAGTTTAGCCAGCCCGCATACGAACACCGGGGAGCTGTTTTTT | CASSLASPHTNTGELFF
NA | TRBJ1-3 | many | TRBV6-1 | TGTGCCAGCAGCCAGGGACAAAGGGGAAACACCATATATTTT | CASSQGQRGNTIYF
TRBD1 | TRBJ2-2 | many | TRBV4-2 | TGTGCCAGCAGCCAAAAACAGGGGACCACCGGGGAGCTGTTTTTT | CASSQKQGTTGELFF
NA | TRBJ2-2 | NA | TRBV7-2 | TGTGCCAGCCAGAGCTGGCAGCTCAGCGGGGAGCTGTTTTTT | CASQSWQLSGELFF
NA | TRBJ2-1 | NA | TRBV5-1 | TGCGCCAGCAGCAGCACAGAGGCTGATGGGCAGTTCTTC | CASSSTEADGQFF
TRBD2 | TRBJ2-1 | few | TRBV9 | TGTGCCAGCAGCCCGGGACTAGCCCTGCTCAATGAGCAGTTCTTC | CASSPGLALLNEQFF
NA | TRBJ1-1 | NA | TRBV3-1 | TGTGCCAGCAGTTACAAGGGGGACACTGAAGCTTTCTTT | CASSYKGDTEAFF